The TCR beta chain described here comes from a study of breast tumors, draining lymph nodes, adjacent tissues. Whole-study results and caveats: The data were judged consistent with most tumor T cells coming from lymph node and expanding in tumor. Compared with basal-like, luminal-like tumors shared significantly more repertoire with nontumor tissue. Data only fit, rather than demonstrated, lymph node origin of most tumor T cells. Tumor repertoires ranked between lymph nodes and nontumor tissue in diversity, with V and J gene preferences.

Axillary draining lymph nodes of breast cancer patients supplied the node samples. A single record per CDR3 protein comes from TCRdb applying MiXCR to the multiplex PCR reads. The data hold about 270,000 distinct CDR3 sequences, with roughly 31% observed a single time. The CDR3 spans 14 residues. Germline trimming cut 3 bases from V and 7 bases from J; bases unmatched to any gene: 6. As for this clonotype: As yet, its antigen is unknown. A much larger clone sits a single nucleotide away, making a read error possible.

Material for sequencing was axillary lymph node tissue. This TCR came from a female donor with breast cancer. Some clones in this sample may be carry-over from other donors' samples. The chain joins TRBV12-3 or TRBV12-4 to TRBJ2-1; 7 bases line up with TRBD2. For the CDR3, the DNA is TGTGCCAGCAGTTTCGCGGGAGAGTTAAATGAGCAGTTCTTC. Translating it yields CASSFAGELNEQFF.